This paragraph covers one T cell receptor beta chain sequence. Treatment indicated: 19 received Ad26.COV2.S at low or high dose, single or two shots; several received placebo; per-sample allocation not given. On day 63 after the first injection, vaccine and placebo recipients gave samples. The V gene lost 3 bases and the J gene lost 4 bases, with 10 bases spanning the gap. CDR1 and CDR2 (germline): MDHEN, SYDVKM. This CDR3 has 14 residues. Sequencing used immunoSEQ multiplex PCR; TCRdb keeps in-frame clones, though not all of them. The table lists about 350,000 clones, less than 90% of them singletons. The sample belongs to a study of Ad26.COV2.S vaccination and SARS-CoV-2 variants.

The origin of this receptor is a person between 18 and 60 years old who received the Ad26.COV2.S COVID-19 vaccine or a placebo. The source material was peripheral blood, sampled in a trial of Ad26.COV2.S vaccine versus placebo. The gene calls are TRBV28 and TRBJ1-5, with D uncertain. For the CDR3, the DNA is TGTGCCAGCAGTTTTTGGGGAGGTAATCAGCCCCAGCATTTT. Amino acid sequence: CASSFWGGNQPQHF.